The rows below give T cell receptor beta chains drawn from one sample of a study of cytomegalovirus exposure and HLA in healthy donors. This table comes from immunoSEQ multiplex PCR, and its TCRdb copy is limited to in-frame clones, with some not included. Counted here are around 150,000 clones, roughly 82% occurring once; the ten biggest clones make up around 3.7%. Sequences were obtained from PBMCs. These receptors originate from a male donor in good health and CMV-seronegative. Each CDR3 is given with its conserved first and last residue. The D gene is left open where the match is weak. A row's size may be missing; if present it is once, few, many or a size class.

TRBD1 | TRBJ2-1 | TRBV9 | 17 | . | CASSVGGGPPAYNEQFF | TGTGCCAGCAGCGTAGGAGGGGGCCCCCCGGCCTACAATGAGCAGTTCTTC
. | TRBJ2-3 | TRBV19 | 13 | . | CASSLSRTDTQYF | TGTGCCAGTAGCTTATCCCGCACAGATACGCAGTATTTT
. | TRBJ2-1 | TRBV12-5 | 17 | . | CASGSGGFGARYNEQFF | TGTGCTAGTGGTTCAGGGGGGTTTGGGGCTCGCTACAATGAGCAGTTCTTC
TRBD1 | TRBJ1-2 | TRBV28 | 15 | . | CASSGQGFRHYGYTF | TGTGCCAGCAGTGGACAGGGTTTTCGGCACTATGGCTACACCTTC
. | TRBJ2-1 | TRBV25-1 | 18 | once | CASSEYRGTGLGGNEQFF | TGTGCCAGCAGTGAATATCGGGGAACAGGACTTGGAGGGAATGAGCAGTTCTTC
TRBD2 | TRBJ2-7 | TRBV10-3 | 17 | . | CAISETSTSGSLYEQYF | TGTGCCATCAGTGAGACGTCTACTAGCGGGAGTCTATACGAGCAGTACTTC
TRBD2 | TRBJ2-2 | TRBV4-2 | 15 | . | CASSSRGVGTGELFF | TGTGCCAGCAGCTCGCGGGGGGTGGGCACCGGGGAGCTGTTTTTT
. | TRBJ2-3 | TRBV9 | 16 | . | CASSGAARGSTDTQYF | TGTGCCAGCAGCGGGGCTGCTAGGGGTTCCACAGATACGCAGTATTTT
TRBD1 | TRBJ2-7 | TRBV28 | 15 | . | CASSRGTGLGYEQYF | TGTGCCAGCAGTCGGGGGACAGGGTTAGGGTACGAGCAGTACTTC
. | TRBJ1-2 | TRBV7-9 | 16 | once | CASSLEEFSAIYGYTF | TGTGCCAGCAGCTTAGAGGAATTCAGCGCCATTTATGGCTACACCTTC
. | TRBJ2-5 | TRBV6-5 | 16 | . | CASSFGRAGHPPTQYF | TGTGCCAGCAGTTTTGGTCGAGCGGGACACCCTCCGACCCAGTACTTC
. | TRBJ1-1 | TRBV7-2 | 13 | . | CASSLGANTEALF | TGTGCCAGCAGCTTAGGGGCTAACACTGAAGCTCTCTTT
. | TRBJ1-5 | TRBV11-3 | 16 | . | CASSLDCRARNQPQHF | TGTGCCAGCAGCTTAGATTGCAGGGCCCGCAATCAGCCCCAGCATTTT
TRBD1 | TRBJ2-3 | TRBV9 | 15 | once | CASSQSGTGSDTQYF | TGTGCCAGCAGCCAGAGCGGGACAGGGTCAGATACGCAGTATTTT
TRBD1 | TRBJ2-1 | TRBV7-7 | 13 | . | CASSPGQYNEQFF | TGTGCCAGCAGCCCGGGACAGTACAATGAGCAGTTCTTC
. | TRBJ1-2 | TRBV11-2 | 12 | . | CASTQGNYGYTF | TGTGCCAGCACCCAGGGTAACTATGGCTACACCTTC
TRBD1 | TRBJ2-3 | TRBV6-6 | 16 | . | CASKGRRQGSTDTQYF | TGTGCCAGCAAGGGACGCCGACAGGGAAGCACAGATACGCAGTATTTT
. | TRBJ2-7 | TRBV2 | 15 | . | CASSLRDTLSYEQYF | TGTGCCAGCAGCCTCCGGGACACCCTCTCCTACGAGCAGTACTTC
TRBD1 | TRBJ2-1 | TRBV7-8 | 12 | . | CASQDREPEQFF | TGTGCCAGCCAGGACAGGGAACCTGAGCAGTTCTTC
TRBD2 | TRBJ2-3 | TRBV5-1 | 15 | . | CASKLAGGSTDTQYF | TGCGCCAGCAAACTAGCGGGAGGTAGCACAGATACGCAGTATTTT
. | TRBJ1-4 | TRBV28 | 14 | . | CASSLSGNNEKLFF | TGTGCCAGCAGTTTATCGGGGAACAATGAAAAACTGTTTTTT
TRBD2 | TRBJ2-3 | TRBV27 | 17 | . | CASLEATSGSIIDTQYF | TGTGCCAGCCTGGAGGCGACTAGCGGGAGTATCATAGATACGCAGTATTTT
TRBD1 | TRBJ2-5 | TRBV11-3 | 18 | . | CASSLVVGGDRGQETQYF | TGTGCCAGCAGCTTAGTAGTGGGGGGAGACAGGGGCCAAGAGACCCAGTACTTC
TRBD2 | TRBJ2-1 | TRBV5-6 | 16 | . | CASGYRLAGSYNEQFF | TGTGCCAGCGGTTACCGACTAGCGGGTTCCTACAATGAGCAGTTCTTC